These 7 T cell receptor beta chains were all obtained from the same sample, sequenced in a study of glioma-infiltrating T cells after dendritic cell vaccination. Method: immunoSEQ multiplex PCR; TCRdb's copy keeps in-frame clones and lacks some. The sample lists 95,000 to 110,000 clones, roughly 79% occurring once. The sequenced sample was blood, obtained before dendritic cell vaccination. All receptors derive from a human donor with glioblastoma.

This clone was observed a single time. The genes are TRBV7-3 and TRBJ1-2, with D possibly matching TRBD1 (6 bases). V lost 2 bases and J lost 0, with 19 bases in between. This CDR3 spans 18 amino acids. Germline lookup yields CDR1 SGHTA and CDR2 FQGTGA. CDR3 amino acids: CASSLAIDRQATNYGYTF. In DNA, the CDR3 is TGTGCCAGCAGCTTAGCCATTGACCGACAGGCAACTAACTATGGCTACACCTTC.

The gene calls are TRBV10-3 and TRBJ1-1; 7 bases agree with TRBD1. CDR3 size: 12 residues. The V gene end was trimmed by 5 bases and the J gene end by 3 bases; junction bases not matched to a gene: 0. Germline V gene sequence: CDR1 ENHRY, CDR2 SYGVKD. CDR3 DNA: TGTGCCATCAGTCAGGGGGACACTGAAGCTTTCTTT. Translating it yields CAISQGDTEAFF.

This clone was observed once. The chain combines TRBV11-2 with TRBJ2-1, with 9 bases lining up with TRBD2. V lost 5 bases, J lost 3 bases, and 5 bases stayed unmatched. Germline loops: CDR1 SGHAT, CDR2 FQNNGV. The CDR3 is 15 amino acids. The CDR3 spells CASSVSGGIYNEQFF. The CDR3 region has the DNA TGTGCCAGCAGCGTTAGCGGGGGAATCTACAATGAGCAGTTCTTC. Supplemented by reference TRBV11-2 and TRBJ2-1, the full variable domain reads EAGVAQSPRYKIIEKRQSVAFWCNPISGHATLYWYQQILGQGPKLLIQFQNNGVVDDSQLPKDRFSAERLKGVDSTLKIQPAKLEDSAVYLCASSVSGGIYNEQFFGPGTRLTVL.

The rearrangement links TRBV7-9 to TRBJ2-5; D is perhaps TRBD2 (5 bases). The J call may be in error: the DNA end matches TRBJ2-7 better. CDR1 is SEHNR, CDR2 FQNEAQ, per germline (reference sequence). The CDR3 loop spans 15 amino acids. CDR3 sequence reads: CASSSPGIYSYEQYF. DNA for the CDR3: TGTGCCAGCAGCTCACCCGGGATATACTCCTACGAGCAGTACTTC.

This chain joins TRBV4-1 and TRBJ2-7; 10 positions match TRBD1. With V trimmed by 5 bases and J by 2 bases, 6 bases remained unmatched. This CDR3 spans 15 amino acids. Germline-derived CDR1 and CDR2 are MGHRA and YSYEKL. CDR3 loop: CASSFRDRGAYEQYF. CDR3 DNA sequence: TGCGCCAGCAGCTTCCGGGACAGGGGCGCCTACGAGCAGTACTTC.

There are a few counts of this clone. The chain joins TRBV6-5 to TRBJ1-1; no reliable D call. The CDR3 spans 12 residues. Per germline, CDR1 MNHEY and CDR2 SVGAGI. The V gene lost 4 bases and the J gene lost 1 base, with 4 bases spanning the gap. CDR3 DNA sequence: TGTGCCAGCAGTTCAGGGAACACTGAAGCTTTCTTT. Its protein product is CASSSGNTEAFF.

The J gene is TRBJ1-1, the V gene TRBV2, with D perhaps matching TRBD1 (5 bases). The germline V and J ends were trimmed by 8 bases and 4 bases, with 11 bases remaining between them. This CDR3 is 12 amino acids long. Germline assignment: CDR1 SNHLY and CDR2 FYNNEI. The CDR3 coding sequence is TGTGCCAGCCTGGGGGGTAGCACTGAAGCTTTCTTT. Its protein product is CASLGGSTEAFF.